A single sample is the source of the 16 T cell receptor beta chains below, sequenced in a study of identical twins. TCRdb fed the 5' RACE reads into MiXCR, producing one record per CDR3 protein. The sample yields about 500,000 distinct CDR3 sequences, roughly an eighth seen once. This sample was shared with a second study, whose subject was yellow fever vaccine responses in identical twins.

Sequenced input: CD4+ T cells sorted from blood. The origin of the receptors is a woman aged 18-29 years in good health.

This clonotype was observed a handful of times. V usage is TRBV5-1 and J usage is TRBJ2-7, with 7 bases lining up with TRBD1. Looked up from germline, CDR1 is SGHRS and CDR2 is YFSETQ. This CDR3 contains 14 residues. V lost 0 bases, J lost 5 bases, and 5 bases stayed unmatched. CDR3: CASSLGDSVHEQYF. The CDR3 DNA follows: TGCGCCAGCAGCTTGGGGGACAGCGTACACGAGCAGTACTTC.

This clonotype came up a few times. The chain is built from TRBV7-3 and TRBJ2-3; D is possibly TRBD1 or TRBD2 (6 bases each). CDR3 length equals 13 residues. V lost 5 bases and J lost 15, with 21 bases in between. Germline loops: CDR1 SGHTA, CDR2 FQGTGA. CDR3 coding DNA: TGTGCCAGCAGCACGGGGGACACACCTCATCTCTATTTT. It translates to CASSTGDTPHLYF. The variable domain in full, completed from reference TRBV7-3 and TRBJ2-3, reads GAGVSQTPSNKVTEKGKYVELRCDPISGHTALYWYRQSLGQGPEFLIYFQGTGAADDSGLPNDRFFAVRPEGSVSTLKIQRTERGDSAVYLCASSTGDTPHLYFGPGTRLTVL.

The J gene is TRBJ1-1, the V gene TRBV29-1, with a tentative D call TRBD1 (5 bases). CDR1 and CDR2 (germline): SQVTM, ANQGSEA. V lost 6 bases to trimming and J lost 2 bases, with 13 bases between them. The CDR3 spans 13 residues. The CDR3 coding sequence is TGCAGCGTGGAGGGGTTTGGAAACACTGAAGCTTTCTTT. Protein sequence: CSVEGFGNTEAFF.

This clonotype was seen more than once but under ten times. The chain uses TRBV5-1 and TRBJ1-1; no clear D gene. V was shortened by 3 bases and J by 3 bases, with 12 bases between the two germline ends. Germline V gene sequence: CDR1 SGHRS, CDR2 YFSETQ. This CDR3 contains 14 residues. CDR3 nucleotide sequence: TGCGCCAGCAGCTGGAGGTGGAGGGACACTGAAGCTTTCTTT. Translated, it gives CASSWRWRDTEAFF. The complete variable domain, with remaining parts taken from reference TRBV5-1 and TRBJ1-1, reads KAGVTQTPRYLIKTRGQQVTLSCSPISGHRSVSWYQQTPGQGLQFLFEYFSETQRNKGNFPGRFSGRQFSNSRSEMNVSTLELGDSALYLCASSWRWRDTEAFFGQGTRLTVV.

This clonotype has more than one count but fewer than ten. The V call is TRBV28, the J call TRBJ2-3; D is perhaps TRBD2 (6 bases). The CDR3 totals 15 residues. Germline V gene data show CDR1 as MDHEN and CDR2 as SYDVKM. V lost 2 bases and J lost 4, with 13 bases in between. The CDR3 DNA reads TGTGCCAGCAGTTTAGGCGGGGAAGAGTCAGATACGCAGTATTTT. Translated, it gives CASSLGGEESDTQYF.

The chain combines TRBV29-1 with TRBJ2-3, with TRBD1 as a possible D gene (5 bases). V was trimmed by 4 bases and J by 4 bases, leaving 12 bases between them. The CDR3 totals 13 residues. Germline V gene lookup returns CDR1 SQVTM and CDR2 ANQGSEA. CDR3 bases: TGCAGCGTTGGCGACAGTCGGTCAGATACGCAGTATTTT. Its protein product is CSVGDSRSDTQYF.

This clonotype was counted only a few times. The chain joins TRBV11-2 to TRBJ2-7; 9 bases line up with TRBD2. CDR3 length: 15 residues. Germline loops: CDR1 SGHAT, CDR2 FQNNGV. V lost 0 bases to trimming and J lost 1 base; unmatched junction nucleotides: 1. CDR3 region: CASSLEAGGSYEQYF. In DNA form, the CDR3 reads TGTGCCAGCAGCTTAGAGGCGGGGGGGTCCTACGAGCAGTACTTC.

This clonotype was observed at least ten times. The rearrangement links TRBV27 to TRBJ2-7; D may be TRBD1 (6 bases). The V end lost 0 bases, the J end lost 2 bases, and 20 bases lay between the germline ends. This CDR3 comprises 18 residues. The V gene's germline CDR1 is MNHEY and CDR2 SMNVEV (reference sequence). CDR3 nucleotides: TGTGCCAGCAGTTTATCGAGGACGGCAGGGGCCATCCCCTACGAGCAGTACTTC. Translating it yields CASSLSRTAGAIPYEQYF.

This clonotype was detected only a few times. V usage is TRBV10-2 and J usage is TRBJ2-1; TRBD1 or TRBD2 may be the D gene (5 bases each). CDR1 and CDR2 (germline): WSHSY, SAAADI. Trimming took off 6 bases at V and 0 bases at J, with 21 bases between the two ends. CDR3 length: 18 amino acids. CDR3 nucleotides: TGCGCCAGCAGCGAGGCCTTCGGGACCCCCAGCTCCTACAATGAGCAGTTCTTC. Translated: CASSEAFGTPSSYNEQFF.

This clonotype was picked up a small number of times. CDR3 loop: CASSSPIVVTGELFF. DNA for the CDR3: TGTGCCAGCAGTTCGCCCATTGTGGTCACCGGGGAGCTGTTTTTT. This sequence joins TRBV6-5 and TRBJ2-2, with D hard to call. The CDR3 extends over 15 amino acids. V was cut by 4 bases and J by 4 bases, with 13 bases left in between. The germline gives CDR1 MNHEY, CDR2 SVGAGI.

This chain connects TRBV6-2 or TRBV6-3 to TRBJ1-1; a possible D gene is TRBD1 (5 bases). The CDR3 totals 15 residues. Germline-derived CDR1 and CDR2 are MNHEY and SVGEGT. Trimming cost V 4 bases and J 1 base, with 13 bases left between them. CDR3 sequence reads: CASSSMWGTNTEAFF. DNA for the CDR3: TGTGCCAGCAGTTCCATGTGGGGGACGAACACTGAAGCTTTCTTT.

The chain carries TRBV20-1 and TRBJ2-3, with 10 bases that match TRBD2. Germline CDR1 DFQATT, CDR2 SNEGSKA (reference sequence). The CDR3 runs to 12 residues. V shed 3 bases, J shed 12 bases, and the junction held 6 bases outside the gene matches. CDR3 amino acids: CSARLAGAYQYF. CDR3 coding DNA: TGCAGTGCTAGGCTAGCGGGGGCCTATCAGTATTTT.

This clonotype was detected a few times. The CDR3 nucleotides read TGTGCCAGCAGTCCGTATGAGGGAGATGAAAAACTGTTTTTT. This gives the protein CASSPYEGDEKLFF. The rearrangement joins TRBV27 to TRBJ1-4; D is uncertain. With 5 bases removed from V and 6 bases from J, the gap between germline ends came to 13 bases. The CDR3 runs 14 residues. Germline lookup yields CDR1 MNHEY and CDR2 SMNVEV (reference sequence). The full variable domain, with the rest looked up from reference TRBV27 and TRBJ1-4, is EAQVTQNPRYLITVTGKKLTVTCSQNMNHEYMSWYRQDPGLGLRQIYYSMNVEVTDKGDVPEGYKVSRKEKRNFPLILESPSPNQTSLYFCASSPYEGDEKLFFGSGTQLSVL.

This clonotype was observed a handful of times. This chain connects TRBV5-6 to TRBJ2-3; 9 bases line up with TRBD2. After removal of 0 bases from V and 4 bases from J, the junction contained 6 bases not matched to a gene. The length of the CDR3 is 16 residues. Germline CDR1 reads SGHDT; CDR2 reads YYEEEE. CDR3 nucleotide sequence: TGTGCCAGCAGCTTGGGAATAGCGGGAGTGGCAGATACGCAGTATTTT. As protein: CASSLGIAGVADTQYF.

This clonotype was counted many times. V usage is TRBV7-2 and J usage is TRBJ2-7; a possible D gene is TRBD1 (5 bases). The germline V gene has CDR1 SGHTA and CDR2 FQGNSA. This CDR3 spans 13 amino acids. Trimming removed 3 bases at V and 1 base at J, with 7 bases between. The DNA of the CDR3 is TGTGCCAGCAGCTTCGGACAATCCTACGAGCAGTACTTC. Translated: CASSFGQSYEQYF.

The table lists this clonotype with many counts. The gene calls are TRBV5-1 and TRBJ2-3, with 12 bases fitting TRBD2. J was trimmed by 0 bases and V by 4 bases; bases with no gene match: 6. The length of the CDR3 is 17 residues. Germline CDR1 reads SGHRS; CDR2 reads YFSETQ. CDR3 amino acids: CASSKGTSGSSTDTQYF. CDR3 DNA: TGCGCCAGCAGCAAAGGGACTAGCGGGTCGAGCACAGATACGCAGTATTTT.